The subject of this entry is one TCR beta chain. The antigen is unknown. These data belong to a study of cytomegalovirus exposure and HLA in healthy donors. In the PCR, 60 Vbeta and 13 Jbeta primers were used. Sequencing was performed with immunoSEQ multiplex PCR; in TCRdb, only in-frame clones are kept and a portion is missing. The sample holds more than 130,000 clones, 70% to 80% seen once. CDR1 is SQVTM, CDR2 ANQGSEA, per germline. The ends were cut back, 0 bases at V and 3 bases at J, with 14 bases in the middle. This CDR3 region has 15 residues. Study-level findings and limits: Published work reported that the classifier diagnosed cytomegalovirus status with high specificity and sensitivity. Beyond CMV serostatus, there was no information to go on about immune exposure. For most subjects, TCR beta sequences were reported to predict HLA-A and HLA-B alleles with accuracy. Many donors carried some public TCRs, although rarity characterized most TCR sequences.

The chain couples TRBV29-1 to TRBJ1-2; D is perhaps TRBD1 (5 bases). The sequenced material came from PBMCs. The TCR originated in a woman between 50 and 59 years old in good health and CMV-seronegative. The chain's CDR3 is CSVEDLARGDYGYTF. CDR3 DNA sequence: TGCAGCGTTGAAGATCTTGCCCGGGGGGACTATGGCTACACCTTC.